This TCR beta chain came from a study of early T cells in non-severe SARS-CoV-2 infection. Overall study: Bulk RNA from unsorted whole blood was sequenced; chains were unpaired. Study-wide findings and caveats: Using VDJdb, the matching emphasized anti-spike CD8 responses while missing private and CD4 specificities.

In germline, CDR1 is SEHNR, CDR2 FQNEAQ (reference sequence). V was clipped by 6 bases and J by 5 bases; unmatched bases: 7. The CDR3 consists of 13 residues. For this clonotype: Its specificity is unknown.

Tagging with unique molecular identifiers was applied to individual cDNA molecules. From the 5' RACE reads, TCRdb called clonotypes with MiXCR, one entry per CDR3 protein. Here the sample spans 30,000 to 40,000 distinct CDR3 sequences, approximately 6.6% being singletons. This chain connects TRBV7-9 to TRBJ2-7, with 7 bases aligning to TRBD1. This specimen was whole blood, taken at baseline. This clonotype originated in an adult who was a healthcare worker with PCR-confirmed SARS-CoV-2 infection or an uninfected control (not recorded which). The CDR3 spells CASSMTGINEQYF. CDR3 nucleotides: TGTGCCAGCAGTATGACAGGGATCAACGAGCAGTACTTC.